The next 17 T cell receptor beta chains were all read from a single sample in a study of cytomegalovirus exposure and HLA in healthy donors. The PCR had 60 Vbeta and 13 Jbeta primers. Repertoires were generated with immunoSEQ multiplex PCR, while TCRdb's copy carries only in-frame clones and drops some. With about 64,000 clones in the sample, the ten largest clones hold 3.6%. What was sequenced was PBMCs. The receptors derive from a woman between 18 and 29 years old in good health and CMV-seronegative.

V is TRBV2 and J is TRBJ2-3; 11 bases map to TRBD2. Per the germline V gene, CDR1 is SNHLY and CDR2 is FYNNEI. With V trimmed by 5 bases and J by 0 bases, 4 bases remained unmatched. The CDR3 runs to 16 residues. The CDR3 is CASSNRLAGSTDTQYF. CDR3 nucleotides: TGTGCCAGCAGTAACCGACTAGCGGGAAGCACAGATACGCAGTATTTT.

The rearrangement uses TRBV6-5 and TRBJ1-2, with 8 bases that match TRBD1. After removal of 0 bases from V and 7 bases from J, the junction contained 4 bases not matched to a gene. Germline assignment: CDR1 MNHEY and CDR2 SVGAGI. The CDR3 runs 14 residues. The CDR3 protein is CASSYSEQGGGYTF. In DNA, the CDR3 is TGTGCCAGCAGTTACTCGGAACAGGGGGGTGGCTACACCTTC.

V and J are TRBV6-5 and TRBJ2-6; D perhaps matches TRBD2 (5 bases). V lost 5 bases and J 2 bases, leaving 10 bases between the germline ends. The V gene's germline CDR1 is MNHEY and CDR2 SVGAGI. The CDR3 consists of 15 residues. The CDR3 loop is CASSGSGTGANVLTF. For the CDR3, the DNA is TGTGCCAGCAGTGGGTCCGGGACTGGGGCCAACGTCCTGACTTTC.

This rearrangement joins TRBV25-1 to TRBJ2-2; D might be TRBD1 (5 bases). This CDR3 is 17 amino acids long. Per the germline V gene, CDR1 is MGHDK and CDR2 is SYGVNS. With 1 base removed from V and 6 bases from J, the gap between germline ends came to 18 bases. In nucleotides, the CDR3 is TGTGCCAGCAGTGAATCCCTCCAGGGCGGAAAGTCCGGGGAGCTGTTTTTT. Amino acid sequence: CASSESLQGGKSGELFF.

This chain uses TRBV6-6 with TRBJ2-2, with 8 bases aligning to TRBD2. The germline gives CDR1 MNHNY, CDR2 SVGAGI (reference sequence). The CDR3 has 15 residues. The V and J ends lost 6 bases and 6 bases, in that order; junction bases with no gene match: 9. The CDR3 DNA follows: TGTGCCAGCAGAATGGGACTAGTCGGCGCCGGGGAGCTGTTTTTT. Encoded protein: CASRMGLVGAGELFF.

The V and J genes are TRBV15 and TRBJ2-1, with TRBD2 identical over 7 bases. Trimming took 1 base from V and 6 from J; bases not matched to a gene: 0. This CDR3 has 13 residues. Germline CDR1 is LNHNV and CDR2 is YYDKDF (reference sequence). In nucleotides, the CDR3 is TGTGCCACCAGCAGAGCTAGCGGCAATGAGCAGTTCTTC. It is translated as CATSRASGNEQFF. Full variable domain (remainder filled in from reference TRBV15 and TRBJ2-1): DAMVIQNPRYQVTQFGKPVTLSCSQTLNHNVMYWYQQKSSQAPKLLFHYYDKDFNNEADTPDNFQSRRPNTSFCFLDIRSPGLGDTAMYLCATSRASGNEQFFGPGTRLTVL.

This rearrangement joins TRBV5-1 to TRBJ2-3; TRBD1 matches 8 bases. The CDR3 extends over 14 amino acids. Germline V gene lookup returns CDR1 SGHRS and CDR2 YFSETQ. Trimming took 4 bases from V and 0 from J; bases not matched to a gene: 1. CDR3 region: CASSDRGSTDTQYF. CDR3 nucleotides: TGCGCCAGCAGCGACAGGGGTAGCACAGATACGCAGTATTTT.

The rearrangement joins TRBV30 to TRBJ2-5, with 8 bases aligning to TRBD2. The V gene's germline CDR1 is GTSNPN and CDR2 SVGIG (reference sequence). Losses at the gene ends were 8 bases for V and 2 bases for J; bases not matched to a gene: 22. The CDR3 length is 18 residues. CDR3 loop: CAATRGASGPGGQETQYF. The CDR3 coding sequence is TGTGCCGCCACCCGCGGCGCTAGCGGGCCGGGGGGGCAAGAGACCCAGTACTTC.

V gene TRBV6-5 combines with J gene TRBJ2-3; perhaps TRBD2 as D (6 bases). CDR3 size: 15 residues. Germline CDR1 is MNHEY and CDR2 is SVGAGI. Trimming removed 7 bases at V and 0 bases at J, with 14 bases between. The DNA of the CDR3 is TGTGCCAGCAACGGCGGGACCCCTAGCACAGATACGCAGTATTTT. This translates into CASNGGTPSTDTQYF.

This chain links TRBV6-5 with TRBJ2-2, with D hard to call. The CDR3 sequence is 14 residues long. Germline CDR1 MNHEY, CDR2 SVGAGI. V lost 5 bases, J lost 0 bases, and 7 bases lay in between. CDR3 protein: CASSPGANTGELFF. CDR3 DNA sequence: TGTGCCAGCAGTCCCGGAGCGAACACCGGGGAGCTGTTTTTT.

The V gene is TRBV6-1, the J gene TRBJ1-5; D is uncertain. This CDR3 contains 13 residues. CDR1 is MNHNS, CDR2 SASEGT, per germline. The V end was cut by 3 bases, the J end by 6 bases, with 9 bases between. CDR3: CASSEYLSQPQHF. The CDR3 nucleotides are TGTGCCAGCAGTGAGTATCTTTCTCAGCCCCAGCATTTT.

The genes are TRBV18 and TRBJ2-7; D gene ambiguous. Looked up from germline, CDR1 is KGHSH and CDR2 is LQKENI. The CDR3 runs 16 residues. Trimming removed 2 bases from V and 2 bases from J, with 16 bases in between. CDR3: CASSPFTAGSTYEQYF. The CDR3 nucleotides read TGTGCCAGCTCACCATTTACAGCAGGCAGCACCTACGAGCAGTACTTC. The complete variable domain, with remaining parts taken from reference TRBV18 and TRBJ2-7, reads NAGVMQNPRHLVRRRGQEARLRCSPMKGHSHVYWYRQLPEEGLKFMVYLQKENIIDESGMPKERFSAEFPKEGPSILRIQQVVRGDSAAYFCASSPFTAGSTYEQYFGPGTRLTVT.

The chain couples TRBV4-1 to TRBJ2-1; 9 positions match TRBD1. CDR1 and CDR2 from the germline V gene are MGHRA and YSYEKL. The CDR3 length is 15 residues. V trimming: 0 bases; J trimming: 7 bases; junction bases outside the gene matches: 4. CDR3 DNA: TGCGCCAGCAGCCAAGAGGGACAGGGACGAAATGAGCAGTTCTTC. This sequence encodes CASSQEGQGRNEQFF.

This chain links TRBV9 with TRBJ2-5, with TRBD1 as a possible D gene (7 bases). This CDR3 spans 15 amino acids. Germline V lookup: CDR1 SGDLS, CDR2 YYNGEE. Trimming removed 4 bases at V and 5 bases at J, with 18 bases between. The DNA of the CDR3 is TGTGCCAGCAGCCGTCCGGAGGGGGCGGTGGAGACCCAGTACTTC. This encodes CASSRPEGAVETQYF.

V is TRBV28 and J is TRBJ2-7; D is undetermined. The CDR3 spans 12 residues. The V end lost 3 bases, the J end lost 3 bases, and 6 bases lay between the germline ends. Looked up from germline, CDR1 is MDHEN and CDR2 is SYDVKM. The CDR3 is CASSLPDYEQYF. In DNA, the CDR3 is TGTGCCAGCAGTTTGCCAGACTACGAGCAGTACTTC.

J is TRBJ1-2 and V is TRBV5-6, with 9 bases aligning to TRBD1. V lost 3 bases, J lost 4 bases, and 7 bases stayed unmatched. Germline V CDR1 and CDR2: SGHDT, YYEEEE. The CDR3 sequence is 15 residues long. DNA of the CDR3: TGTGCCAGCAGCTCCTCGGCGACAGGGGGCTATGGCTACACCTTC. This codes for CASSSSATGGYGYTF.

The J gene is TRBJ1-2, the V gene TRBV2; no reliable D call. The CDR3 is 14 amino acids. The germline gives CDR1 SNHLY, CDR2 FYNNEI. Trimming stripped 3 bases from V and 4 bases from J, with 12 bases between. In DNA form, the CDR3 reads TGTGCCAGCAGTGACCCGGGGTACAGCTATGGCTACACCTTC. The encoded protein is CASSDPGYSYGYTF.